This TCR beta chain derives from a study of blood T cell repertoires in COVID-19. The wider study: The United States, Italy and Spain provided the acute and convalescent COVID-19 samples. Nucleic acid was either cDNA or gDNA, and it came from T cells, B-cell-depleted T cells, or PBMCs.

The CDR3 totals 12 residues. The junction had 2 bases not matched to a gene; V was cut back by 6 bases and J by 0 bases. From germline, CDR1 is SQVTM and CDR2 ANQGSEA. Per the authors' pipeline: Reference gene primer amplification yielded estimated nucleated cell counts. Clones were sequenced by immunoSEQ multiplex PCR, and TCRdb holds only the in-frame ones, with some missing. V and J calls plus clone size are reproduced from that table; the DNA served to infer D and trimming. The profile shows about 90,000 clones, roughly 90% of them singletons. Specimen: peripheral blood. This receptor was identified in a human donor with active COVID-19. The donor label of this sample is uncertain. This chain uses TRBV29-1 with TRBJ2-7; the match to TRBD1 covers 7 bases. CDR3 amino acids: CSVRDSSYEQYF. CDR3 coding DNA: TGCAGCGTCCGGGACAGCTCCTACGAGCAGTACTTC.